Reported below is one TCR beta chain. These data come from a study of cytomegalovirus exposure and HLA in healthy donors. PCR used 60 Vbeta primers and 13 Jbeta primers. Sequencing used immunoSEQ multiplex PCR; TCRdb keeps in-frame clones, though not all of them. Altogether 150,000 to 180,000 clones are present, around 70% being singletons, with the ten largest covering 2% to 2.5%. Germline V CDR1 and CDR2: SNHLY, FYNNEI. The CDR3 length is 15 residues. Losses at the gene ends were 6 bases for V and 2 bases for J; bases not matched to a gene: 7. Sequenced: PBMCs. V usage is TRBV2 and J usage is TRBJ1-2; 9 nucleotides match TRBD1. This sequence was found in a man aged 30 to 45 in good health and CMV-seronegative. The DNA of the CDR3 is TGTGCCAGCAGCGAGTTGGGACAGGGCAACTATGGCTACACCTTC. Translated, it gives CASSELGQGNYGYTF.